The rows below give T cell receptor beta chains drawn from one sample of a study of cytomegalovirus exposure and HLA in healthy donors. Using immunoSEQ multiplex PCR, the repertoire was profiled, and TCRdb retains in-frame clones only, with some absent. This table holds 150,000 to 200,000 clones, around 77% found once. Sample: PBMCs. These TCRs come from a woman under 40 in good health and CMV-seronegative. Both conserved end residues are part of each CDR3. D genes are given only for firm matches. The size of a clone is reported for some rows only, either as once, few or many, or as a class for expanded clones.

CDR3 DNA: TGTGCCAGCAGCTCGCAGGGACTAGCGGGAGGCTACGAGCAGTACTTC; CDR3 protein: CASSSQGLAGGYEQYF; J gene: TRBJ2-7; V gene: TRBV7-2; clone size: NA; D gene: TRBD2
CDR3 DNA: TGCGCCAGCAGCTTGTCCGGGGAAGGAAACACCATATATTTT; CDR3 protein: CASSLSGEGNTIYF; J gene: TRBJ1-3; V gene: TRBV5-1; clone size: NA; D gene: NA
CDR3 DNA: TGTGCCTGGAGTGTAGATCTGTCGCCCAGCCAAGAGACCCAGTACTTC; CDR3 protein: CAWSVDLSPSQETQYF; J gene: TRBJ2-5; V gene: TRBV30; clone size: NA; D gene: NA
CDR3 DNA: TGTGCCAGCAGCTCCTGGAGCGCAGATACGCAGTATTTT; CDR3 protein: CASSSWSADTQYF; J gene: TRBJ2-3; V gene: TRBV7-2; clone size: NA; D gene: NA
CDR3 DNA: TGTGCCAGCAGCCAAGTCACAAGCACAGATACGCAGTATTTT; CDR3 protein: CASSQVTSTDTQYF; J gene: TRBJ2-3; V gene: TRBV14; clone size: once; D gene: NA
CDR3 DNA: TGTGCCTGGAGTGTCTCGCGTTTTCAGCCCCAGCATTTT; CDR3 protein: CAWSVSRFQPQHF; J gene: TRBJ1-5; V gene: TRBV30; clone size: NA; D gene: NA
CDR3 DNA: TGTGCCAGCAGTTGGACAGGGATAGACCTTTCCTCCTACGAGCAGTACTTC; CDR3 protein: CASSWTGIDLSSYEQYF; J gene: TRBJ2-7; V gene: TRBV27; clone size: NA; D gene: TRBD1
CDR3 DNA: TGTGCCAGCAGGGATCAGGGCAGGGGGCTTGATTCACCCCTCCACTTT; CDR3 protein: CASRDQGRGLDSPLHF; J gene: TRBJ1-6; V gene: TRBV5-4; clone size: NA; D gene: TRBD1
CDR3 DNA: TGTGCCAGCTCACCTCCGGACAGCTCCTACAATGAGCAGTTCTTC; CDR3 protein: CASSPPDSSYNEQFF; J gene: TRBJ2-1; V gene: TRBV18; clone size: few; D gene: NA
CDR3 DNA: TGTGCCAGCAGCTCTAGCGGGAGGGCCTTTGGGTTGAATGAGCAGTTCTTC; CDR3 protein: CASSSSGRAFGLNEQFF; J gene: TRBJ2-1; V gene: TRBV13; clone size: NA; D gene: TRBD2
CDR3 DNA: TGCGCCAGCAGCTGGCTGGACACGGCCGGAGAGACCCAGTACTTC; CDR3 protein: CASSWLDTAGETQYF; J gene: TRBJ2-5; V gene: TRBV5-1; clone size: NA; D gene: NA